This T cell receptor beta chain was profiled in a study of early T cells in non-severe SARS-CoV-2 infection. Study-level results: There was a bias toward anti-spike CD8 responses in VDJdb matching, which missed private and CD4 specificities.

TCRdb re-analysed the 5' RACE reads in MiXCR, keeping a single row per CDR3 protein. The data hold around 80,000 distinct CDR3 sequences, with under 11% observed a single time. This clonotype was counted only a few times. Its antigen is still unknown. Sequenced material: whole blood, taken at baseline. This clonotype was sampled from an adult who was a healthcare worker with PCR-confirmed SARS-CoV-2 infection or an uninfected control (not recorded which).

The CDR3 protein is CSARPIGTSEQYF. CDR3 bases: TGCAGTGCTAGGCCGATAGGCACCTCCGAGCAGTACTTC. The chain combines TRBV20-1 with TRBJ2-7; D is uncertain. V was trimmed by 3 bases and J by 6 bases, leaving 15 bases between them. CDR1 is DFQATT and CDR2 is SNEGSKA in the germline V gene (reference sequence). The CDR3 has 13 amino acids.